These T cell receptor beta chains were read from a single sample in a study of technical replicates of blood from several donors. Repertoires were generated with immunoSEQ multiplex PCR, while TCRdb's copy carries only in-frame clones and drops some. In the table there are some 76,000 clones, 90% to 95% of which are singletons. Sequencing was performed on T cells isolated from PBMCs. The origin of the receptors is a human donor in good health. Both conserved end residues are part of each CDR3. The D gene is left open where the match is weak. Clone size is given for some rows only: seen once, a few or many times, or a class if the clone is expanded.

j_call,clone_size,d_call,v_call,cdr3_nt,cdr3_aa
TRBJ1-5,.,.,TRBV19,TGTGCCAGTAGTATACAGGGTCTCCAGCCCCAGCATTTT,CASSIQGLQPQHF
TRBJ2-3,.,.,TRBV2,TGTGCCAGCAGTGAAGCTCAGGGGCCGGTCACAGATACGCAGTATTTT,CASSEAQGPVTDTQYF
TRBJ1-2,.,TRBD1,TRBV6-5,TGTGCCAGCAGTTGGGAGACAGGGCAAACTAACTATGGCTACACCTTC,CASSWETGQTNYGYTF
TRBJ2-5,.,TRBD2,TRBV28,TGTGCCAGCAGTCTTAGCGGGGTGGAGACCCAGTACTTC,CASSLSGVETQYF
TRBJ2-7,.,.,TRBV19,TGTGCCAGTAGTATCTTCGGAGGCCGCGAGTTTTCCTACGAGCAGTACTTC,CASSIFGGREFSYEQYF
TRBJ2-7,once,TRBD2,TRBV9,TGTGCCAGCAGCCGGGGGCTAGCGGGAGTTTACGAGCAGTACTTC,CASSRGLAGVYEQYF
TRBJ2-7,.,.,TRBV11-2,TGTGCCAGCAGCCTAGAGGGAGTCGGCTTCGGGGAGGAGCAGTACTTC,CASSLEGVGFGEEQYF
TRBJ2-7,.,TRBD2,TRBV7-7,TGTGCTAGCAGCTCTAGACTAGCGGGAGTAGCGTCCTACGAGCAGTACTTC,CASSSRLAGVASYEQYF
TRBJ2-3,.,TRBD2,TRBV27,TGTGCCAGCAGTTCTTTAGGCACCCGAGCGGGAGCAGATACGCAGTATTTT,CASSSLGTRAGADTQYF
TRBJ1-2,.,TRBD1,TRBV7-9,TGTGCCAGCAGCTGGGACAGGGCCTCGGGCTACACCTTC,CASSWDRASGYTF
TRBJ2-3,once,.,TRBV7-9,TGTGCCAGCAGCCGATTAATCAGGGAGGAGAGGCCCACAGATACGCAGTATTTT,CASSRLIREERPTDTQYF
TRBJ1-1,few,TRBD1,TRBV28,TGTGCCAGCAGTCTGACAGGGGTTATGAACACTGAAGCTTTCTTT,CASSLTGVMNTEAFF
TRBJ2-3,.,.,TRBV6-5,TGTGCCAGCAGCGACCTAGCGTCCAGCACAGATACGCAGTATTTT,CASSDLASSTDTQYF
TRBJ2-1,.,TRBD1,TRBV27,TGTGCCAGCAGTTTCCCTAGACAGGGGAGCTCCTACAATGAGCAGTTCTTC,CASSFPRQGSSYNEQFF
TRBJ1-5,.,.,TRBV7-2,TGTGCCAGCAGCCGGTATAAAGATAGCAATCAGCCCCAGCATTTT,CASSRYKDSNQPQHF
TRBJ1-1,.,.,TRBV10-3,TGTGCCATCAGTGAGCTAGGTGAAGCTTTCTTT,CAISELGEAFF
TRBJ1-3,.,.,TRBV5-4,TGTGCCAGCAGCTTGTATGGGGCCAATGGAAACACCATATATTTT,CASSLYGANGNTIYF
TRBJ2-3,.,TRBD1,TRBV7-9,TGTGCCAGCAGCGAGGGGACAGCTAGCACAGATACGCAGTATTTT,CASSEGTASTDTQYF
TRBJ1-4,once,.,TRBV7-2,TGTGCCAGCAGGGGGGGGTCTCCGGGATCGGCTAATGAAAAACTGTTTTTT,CASRGGSPGSANEKLFF
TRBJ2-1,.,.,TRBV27,TGTGCCAGCAGTTTAACTGGGGGAGGCAATGAGCAGTTCTTC,CASSLTGGGNEQFF
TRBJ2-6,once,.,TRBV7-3,TGTGCCAGCAGCTTAAGATCCGGGGCTGGGGCCAACGTCCTGACTTTC,CASSLRSGAGANVLTF
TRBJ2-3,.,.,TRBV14,TGTGCCAGCAGCCAAGGGGGGAGGCGCCACGATAGAGATACGCAGTATTTT,CASSQGGRRHDRDTQYF
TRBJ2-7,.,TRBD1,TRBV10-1,TGCGCCAGCAGCCGGGGACAGGGCTCCTACGAGCAGTACTTC,CASSRGQGSYEQYF
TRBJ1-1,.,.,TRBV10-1,TGCGCCAGCAGTGAGTCGCAGGGCCGAGAAGCTTTCTTT,CASSESQGREAFF
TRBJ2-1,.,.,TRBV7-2,TGTGCCAGCAGCTTATCTCAGGGATACGATGAGCAGTTCTTC,CASSLSQGYDEQFF
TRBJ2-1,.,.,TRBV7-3,TGTGCCAGCAGCTTACTACGAGAGAATGAGCAGTTCTTC,CASSLLRENEQFF
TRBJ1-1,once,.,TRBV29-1,TGCAGCGCTGAAGGACAGACGAACACTGAAGCTTTCTTT,CSAEGQTNTEAFF
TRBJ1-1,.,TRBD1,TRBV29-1,TGCAGCGTTGGATCGGGACAGGGGATCCCTATGAACACTGAAGCTTTCTTT,CSVGSGQGIPMNTEAFF
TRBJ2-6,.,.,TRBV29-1,TGCAGCGTTCAGGGTTCTGGGGCCAACGTCCTGACTTTC,CSVQGSGANVLTF
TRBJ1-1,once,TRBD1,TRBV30,TGTGCCTGGAGTGCCTTATATGGGACAGGGATGCTGGAAATGAACACTGAAGCTTTCTTT,CAWSALYGTGMLEMNTEAFF
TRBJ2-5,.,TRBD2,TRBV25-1,TGTGCCAGCAGTGGGACTAGCGAGGTCCTCGGGACCCAGTACTTC,CASSGTSEVLGTQYF
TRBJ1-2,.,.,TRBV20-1,TGCAGTGCTAGTCTGTATGGCTACACCTTC,CSASLYGYTF
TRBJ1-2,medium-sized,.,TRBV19,TGTGCCAGTAGTGTGACTACGAAAGGGGGCTACACCTTC,CASSVTTKGGYTF
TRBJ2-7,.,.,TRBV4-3,TGCGCCAGCAGCCAAGAGGCCGGGAGTTCCTACGAGCAGTACTTC,CASSQEAGSSYEQYF
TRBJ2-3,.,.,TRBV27,TGTGCCAGCAGGCGTAGCGGATCTAGCACAGATACGCAGTATTTT,CASRRSGSSTDTQYF
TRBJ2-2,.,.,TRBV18,TGTGCCAGCTCACCAATTCTCGGGACAAACACCGGGGAGCTGTTTTTT,CASSPILGTNTGELFF
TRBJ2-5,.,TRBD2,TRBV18,TGTGCCAGCTCTCTTGGACTAGCGGTTAAAGAGACCCAGTACTTC,CASSLGLAVKETQYF
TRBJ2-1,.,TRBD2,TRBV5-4,TGTGCCAGCAGCTTGGCCCCACTACTAGCGGGAGTCCTGGATGAGCAGTTCTTC,CASSLAPLLAGVLDEQFF
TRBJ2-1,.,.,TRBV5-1,TGCGCCAGCAGCCCATCTAAATACCGGGTGACCTACAATGAGCAGTTCTTC,CASSPSKYRVTYNEQFF
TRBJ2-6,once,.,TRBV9,TGTGCCAGCGCAAGCCCAGGGACAAGATACTCTGGGGCCAACGTCCTGACTTTC,CASASPGTRYSGANVLTF
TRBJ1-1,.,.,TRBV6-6,TGTGCCAGCAGTGACAGGAGAAATAAAGCTTTCTTT,CASSDRRNKAFF
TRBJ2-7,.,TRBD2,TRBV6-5,TGTGCCAGCAGTTACTCGACGGGGGGGGTGAGCGAGCAGTACTTC,CASSYSTGGVSEQYF
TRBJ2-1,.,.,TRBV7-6,TGTGCCAGCAGCTTAGCGCTAGTTACCTACAATGAGCAGTTCTTC,CASSLALVTYNEQFF
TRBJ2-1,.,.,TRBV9,TGTGCCAGCAGCCCCGGGAGCCCCTTCTACAATGAGCAGTTCTTC,CASSPGSPFYNEQFF
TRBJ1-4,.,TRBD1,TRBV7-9,TGTGCCAGCAGCTACTCCACAGGGGGCAACGAAAAACTGTTTTTT,CASSYSTGGNEKLFF
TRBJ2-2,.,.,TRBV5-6,TGTGCCAGCAGCTTGGATGGCGGATATTCGAACACCGGGGAGCTGTTTTTT,CASSLDGGYSNTGELFF
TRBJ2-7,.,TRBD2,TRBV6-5,TGTGCCAGCAGTTCCCGGGAGGGCTCCTACGAGCAGTACTTC,CASSSREGSYEQYF